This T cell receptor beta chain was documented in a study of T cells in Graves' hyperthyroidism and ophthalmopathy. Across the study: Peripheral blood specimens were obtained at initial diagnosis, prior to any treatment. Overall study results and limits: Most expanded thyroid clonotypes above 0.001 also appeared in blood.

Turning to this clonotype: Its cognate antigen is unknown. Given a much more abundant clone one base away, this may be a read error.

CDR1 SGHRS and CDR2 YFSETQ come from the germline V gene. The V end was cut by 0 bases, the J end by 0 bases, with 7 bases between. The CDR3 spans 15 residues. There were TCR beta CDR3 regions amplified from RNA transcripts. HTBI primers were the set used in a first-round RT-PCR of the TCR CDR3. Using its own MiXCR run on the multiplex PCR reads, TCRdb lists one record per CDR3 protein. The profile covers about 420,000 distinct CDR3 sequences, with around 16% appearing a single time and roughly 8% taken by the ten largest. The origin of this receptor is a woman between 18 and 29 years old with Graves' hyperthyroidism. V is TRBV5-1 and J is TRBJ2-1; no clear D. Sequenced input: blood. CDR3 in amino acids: CASSLGPPSYNEQFF. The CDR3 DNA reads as TGCGCCAGCAGCTTGGGGCCCCCCTCCTACAATGAGCAGTTCTTC.